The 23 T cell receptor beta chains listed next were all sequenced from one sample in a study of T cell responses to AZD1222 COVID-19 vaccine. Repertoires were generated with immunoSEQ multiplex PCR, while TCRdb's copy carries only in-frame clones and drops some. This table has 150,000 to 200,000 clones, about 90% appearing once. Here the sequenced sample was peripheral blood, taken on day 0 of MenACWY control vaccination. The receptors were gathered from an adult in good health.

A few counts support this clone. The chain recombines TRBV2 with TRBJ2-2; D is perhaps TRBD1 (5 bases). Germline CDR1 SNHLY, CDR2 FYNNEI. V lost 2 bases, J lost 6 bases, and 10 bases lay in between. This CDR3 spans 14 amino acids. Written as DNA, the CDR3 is TGTGCCAGCAGTGAACAGGGTATTTCCGGGGAGCTGTTTTTT. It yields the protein CASSEQGISGELFF.

CDR3 coding DNA: TGTGCCAGCAGTTCGGGACAGGGAAAATACGAGCAGTACTTC. Protein product: CASSSGQGKYEQYF. The chain recombines TRBV27 with TRBJ2-7; 9 bases align to TRBD1. The CDR3 runs to 14 residues. Germline V CDR1 and CDR2: MNHEY, SMNVEV (reference sequence). The V and J ends lost 4 bases and 4 bases, in that order; junction bases with no gene match: 5.

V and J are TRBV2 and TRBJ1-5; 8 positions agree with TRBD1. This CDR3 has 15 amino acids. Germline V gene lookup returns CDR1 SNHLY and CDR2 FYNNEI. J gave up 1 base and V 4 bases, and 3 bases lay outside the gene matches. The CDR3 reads CASSGTGLSNQPQHF. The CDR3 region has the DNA TGTGCCAGCAGTGGGACAGGGTTGAGCAATCAGCCCCAGCATTTT.

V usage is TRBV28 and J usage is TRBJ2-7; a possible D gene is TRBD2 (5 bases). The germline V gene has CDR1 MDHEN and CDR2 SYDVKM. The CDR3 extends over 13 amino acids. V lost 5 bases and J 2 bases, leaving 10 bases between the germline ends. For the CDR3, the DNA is TGTGCCAGCAGTGTGGCGAGGGCCTACGAGCAGTACTTC. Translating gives CASSVARAYEQYF. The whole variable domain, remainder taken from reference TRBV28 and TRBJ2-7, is DVKVTQSSRYLVKRTGEKVFLECVQDMDHENMFWYRQDPGLGLRLIYFSYDVKMKEKGDIPEGYSVSREKKERFSLILESASTNQTSMYLCASSVARAYEQYFGPGTRLTVT.

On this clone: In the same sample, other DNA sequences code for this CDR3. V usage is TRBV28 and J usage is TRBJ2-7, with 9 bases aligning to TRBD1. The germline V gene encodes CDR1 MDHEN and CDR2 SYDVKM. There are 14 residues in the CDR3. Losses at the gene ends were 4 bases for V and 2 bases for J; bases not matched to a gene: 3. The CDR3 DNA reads TGTGCCAGCAGTTCCGGGACAGGGCCCTACGAGCAGTACTTC. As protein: CASSSGTGPYEQYF.

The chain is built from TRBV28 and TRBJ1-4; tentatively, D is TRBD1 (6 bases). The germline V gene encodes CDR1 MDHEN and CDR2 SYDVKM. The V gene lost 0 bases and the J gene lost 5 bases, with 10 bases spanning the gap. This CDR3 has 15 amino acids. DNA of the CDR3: TGTGCCAGCAGTTTATGGGGAACAGGGAATGAAAAACTGTTTTTT. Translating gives CASSLWGTGNEKLFF.

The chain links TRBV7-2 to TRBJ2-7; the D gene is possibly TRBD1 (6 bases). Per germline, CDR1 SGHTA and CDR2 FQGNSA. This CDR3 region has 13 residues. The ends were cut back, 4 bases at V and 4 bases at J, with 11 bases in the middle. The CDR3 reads CASSSLTGYEQYF. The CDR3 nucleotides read TGTGCCAGCAGCTCGCTAACAGGGTACGAGCAGTACTTC.

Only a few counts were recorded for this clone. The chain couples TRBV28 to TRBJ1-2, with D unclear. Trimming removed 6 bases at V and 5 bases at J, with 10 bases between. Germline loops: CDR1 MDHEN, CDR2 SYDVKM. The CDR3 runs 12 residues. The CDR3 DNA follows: TGTGCCAGCAGCCCCCTAGGGTATGGCTACACCTTC. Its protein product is CASSPLGYGYTF.

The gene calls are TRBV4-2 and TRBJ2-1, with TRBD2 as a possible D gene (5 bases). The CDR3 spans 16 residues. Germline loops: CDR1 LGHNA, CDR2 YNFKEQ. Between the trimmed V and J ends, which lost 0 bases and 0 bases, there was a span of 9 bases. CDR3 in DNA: TGTGCCAGCAGCCAAGAGGCGGGTAGCTCCTACAATGAGCAGTTCTTC. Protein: CASSQEAGSSYNEQFF.

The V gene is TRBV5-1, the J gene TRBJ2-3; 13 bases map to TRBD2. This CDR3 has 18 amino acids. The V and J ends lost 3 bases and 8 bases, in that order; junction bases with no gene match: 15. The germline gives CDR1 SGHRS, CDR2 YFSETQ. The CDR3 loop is CASSSTSTSGGVYSTQYF. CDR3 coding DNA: TGCGCCAGCAGCTCCACCAGTACTAGCGGGGGGGTTTATTCTACGCAGTATTTT.

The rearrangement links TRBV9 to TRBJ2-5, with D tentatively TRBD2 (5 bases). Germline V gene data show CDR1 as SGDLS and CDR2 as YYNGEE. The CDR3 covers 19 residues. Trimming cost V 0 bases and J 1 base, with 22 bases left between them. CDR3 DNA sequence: TGTGCCAGCAGCGTAGCAGGCGGCGGGTATGGCGGGTCCCAAGAGACCCAGTACTTC. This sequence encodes CASSVAGGGYGGSQETQYF.

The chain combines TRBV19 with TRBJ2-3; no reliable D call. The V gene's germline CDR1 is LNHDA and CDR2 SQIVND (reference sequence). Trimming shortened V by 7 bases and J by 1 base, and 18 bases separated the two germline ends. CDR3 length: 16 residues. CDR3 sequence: CASNQEGRLGTDTQYF. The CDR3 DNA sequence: TGTGCCAGTAATCAAGAAGGTCGGCTAGGCACAGATACGCAGTATTTT.

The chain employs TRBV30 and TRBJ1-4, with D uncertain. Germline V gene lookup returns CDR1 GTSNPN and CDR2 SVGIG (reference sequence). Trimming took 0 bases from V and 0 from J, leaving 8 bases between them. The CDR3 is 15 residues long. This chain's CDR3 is CAWSVRSATNEKLFF. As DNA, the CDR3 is TGTGCCTGGAGTGTACGGAGTGCAACTAATGAAAAACTGTTTTTT.

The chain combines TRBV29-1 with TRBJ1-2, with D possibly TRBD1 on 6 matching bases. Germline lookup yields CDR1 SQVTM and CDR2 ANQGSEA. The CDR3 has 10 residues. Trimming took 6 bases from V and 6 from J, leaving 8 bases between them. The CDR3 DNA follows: TGCAGCGTCTACAGGGATGGCTACACCTTC. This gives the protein CSVYRDGYTF.

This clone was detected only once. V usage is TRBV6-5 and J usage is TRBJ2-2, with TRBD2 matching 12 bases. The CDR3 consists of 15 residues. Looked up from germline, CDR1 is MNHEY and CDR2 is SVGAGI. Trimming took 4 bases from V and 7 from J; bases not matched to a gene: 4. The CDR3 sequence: CASSSGTSGHGELFF. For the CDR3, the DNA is TGTGCCAGCAGTTCTGGGACTAGCGGGCACGGGGAGCTGTTTTTT.

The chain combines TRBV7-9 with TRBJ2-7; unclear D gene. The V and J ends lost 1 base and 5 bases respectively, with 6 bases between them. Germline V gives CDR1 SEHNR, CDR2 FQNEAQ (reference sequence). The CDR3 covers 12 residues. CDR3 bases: TGTGCCAGCAGCTTAGTGTCGGACGAGCAGTACTTC. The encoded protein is CASSLVSDEQYF. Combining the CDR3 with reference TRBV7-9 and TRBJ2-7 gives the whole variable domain DTGVSQNPRHKITKRGQNVTFRCDPISEHNRLYWYRQTLGQGPEFLTYFQNEAQLEKSRLLSDRFSAERPKGSFSTLEIQRTEQGDSAMYLCASSLVSDEQYFGPGTRLTVT.

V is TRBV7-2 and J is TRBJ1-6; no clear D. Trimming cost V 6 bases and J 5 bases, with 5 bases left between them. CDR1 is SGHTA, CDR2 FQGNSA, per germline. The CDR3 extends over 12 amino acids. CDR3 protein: CASRQNNSPLHF. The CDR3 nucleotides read TGTGCCAGCAGGCAGAATAATTCACCCCTCCACTTT.

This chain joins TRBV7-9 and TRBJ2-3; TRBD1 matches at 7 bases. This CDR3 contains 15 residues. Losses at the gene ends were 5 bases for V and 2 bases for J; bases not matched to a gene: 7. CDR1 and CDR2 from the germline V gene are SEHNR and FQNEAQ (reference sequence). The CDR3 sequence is CASSDTTGYTDTQYF. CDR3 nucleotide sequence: TGTGCCAGCAGCGATACGACAGGGTACACAGATACGCAGTATTTT.

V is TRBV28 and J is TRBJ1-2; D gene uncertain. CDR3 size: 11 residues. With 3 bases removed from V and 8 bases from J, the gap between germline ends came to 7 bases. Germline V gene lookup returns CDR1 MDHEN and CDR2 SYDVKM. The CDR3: CASSFPSGYTF. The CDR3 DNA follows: TGTGCCAGCAGTTTCCCGTCGGGCTACACCTTC.

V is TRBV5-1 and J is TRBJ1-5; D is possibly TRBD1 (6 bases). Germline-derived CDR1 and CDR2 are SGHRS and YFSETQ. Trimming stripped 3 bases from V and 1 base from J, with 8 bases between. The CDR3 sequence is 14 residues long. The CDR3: CASSSGESNQPQHF. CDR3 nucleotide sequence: TGCGCCAGCAGCTCAGGGGAGAGCAATCAGCCCCAGCATTTT.

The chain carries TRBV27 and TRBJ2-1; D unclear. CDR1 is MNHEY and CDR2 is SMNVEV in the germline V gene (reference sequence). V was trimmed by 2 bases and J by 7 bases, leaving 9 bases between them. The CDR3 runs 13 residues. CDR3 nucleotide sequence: TGTGCCAGCAGTTTAGGGAACGCGAATGAGCAGTTCTTC. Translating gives CASSLGNANEQFF.

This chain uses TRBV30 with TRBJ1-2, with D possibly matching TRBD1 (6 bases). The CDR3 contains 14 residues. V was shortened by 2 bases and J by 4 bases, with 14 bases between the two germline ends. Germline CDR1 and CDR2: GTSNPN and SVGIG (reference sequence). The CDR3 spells CAWSPARGSYGYTF. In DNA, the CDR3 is TGTGCCTGGAGTCCCGCCAGGGGCAGCTATGGCTACACCTTC. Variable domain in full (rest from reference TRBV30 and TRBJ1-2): SQTIHQWPATLVQPVGSPLSLECTVEGTSNPNLYWYRQAAGRGLQLLFYSVGIGQISSEVPQNLSASRPQDRQFILSSKKLLLSDSGFYLCAWSPARGSYGYTFGSGTRLTVV.

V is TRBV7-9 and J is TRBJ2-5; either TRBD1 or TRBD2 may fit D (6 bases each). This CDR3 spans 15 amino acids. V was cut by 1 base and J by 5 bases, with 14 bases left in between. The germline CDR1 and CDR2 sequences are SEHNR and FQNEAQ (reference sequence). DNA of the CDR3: TGTGCCAGCAGCTTAGAAGGGGGACTCGGGGAGACCCAGTACTTC. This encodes CASSLEGGLGETQYF. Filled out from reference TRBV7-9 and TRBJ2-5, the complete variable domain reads DTGVSQNPRHKITKRGQNVTFRCDPISEHNRLYWYRQTLGQGPEFLTYFQNEAQLEKSRLLSDRFSAERPKGSFSTLEIQRTEQGDSAMYLCASSLEGGLGETQYFGPGTRLLVL.